These 2 T cell receptor beta chains came from one sample sequenced in a study of cytomegalovirus exposure and HLA in healthy donors. A multiplex PCR was run with 60 Vbeta primers and 13 Jbeta primers. The repertoire was sequenced with immunoSEQ multiplex PCR; TCRdb's copy has only in-frame clones and lacks some. The sample lists 100,000 or so clones; around 77% were seen once. Sequenced material: PBMCs. The source of these receptors is a man aged 35-49 years in good health and CMV-seropositive.

The V and J genes are TRBV28 and TRBJ2-7; 7 positions match TRBD1. The germline V gene encodes CDR1 MDHEN and CDR2 SYDVKM. This CDR3 region has 15 residues. V lost 3 bases and J lost 1; bases outside the gene matches: 6. The CDR3, as DNA: TGTGCCAGCAGTTTTAAGGACAGGTTGTCCTACGAGCAGTACTTC. It encodes CASSFKDRLSYEQYF.

V and J are TRBV12-2 and TRBJ2-5; TRBD2 is the table's D call and was not checked against the DNA. TRBV12-2 is annotated as a pseudogene. This CDR3 is built from 22 residues. The DNA of the CDR3 is TGTGCAAGTCGCTTAGATAAGGGGGGGGCTACGGGGGTAGCGGGGGCCCAAGAGGCCCAGTACTTC. It translates to CASRLDKGGATGVAGAQEAQYF.